The following is a TCR beta chain sequence with its context. Antigen unknown. This entry is derived from a study of blood T cell dynamics during melanoma immunotherapy. Study summary: Patients with metastatic melanoma got pembrolizumab or nivolumab-ipilimumab as first-line care.

Study-level results: Clones driving repertoire changes may be melanoma-specific or general immune activation. Disease-control patients' PBMC repertoires became either more clonal or more diverse at W3.

Noted time point: week 3, after first cycle of checkpoint inhibitor. DNA loading was fixed at roughly 0.35 ug for all bulk PBMC samples. Produced via immunoSEQ multiplex PCR; TCRdb's table is partial and in-frame only. Altogether under 3,000 clones are present, around 88% being singletons, with the ten largest covering more than 13%. This CDR3 contains 13 residues. Germline CDR1 is SGHVS and CDR2 is FNYEAQ. V gave up 1 base and J gave up 1 base, with 4 bases separating them. This specimen was blood, taken from a patient treated with checkpoint blockade. This receptor was obtained from a human donor with melanoma. The chain combines TRBV7-6 with TRBJ1-1; D unclear. DNA for the CDR3: TGTGCCAGCAGCTTAGAACAGAACACTGAAGCTTTCTTT. It yields the protein CASSLEQNTEAFF.